This T cell receptor beta chain was profiled in a study of cytotoxic CD8 clonotypes in ibrutinib-treated CLL. Study overall: After a median of around 68 months, approximately 15 patients stayed remitted and around twelve progressed; responses had been partial in roughly 25 and complete in 2.

The germline V gene has CDR1 MRHNA and CDR2 SNTAGT. V dropped 2 bases and J dropped 3 bases, with 8 bases sitting between them. The CDR3 sequence is 13 residues long. TCRdb's table, derived via immunoSEQ multiplex PCR, lists solely in-frame clones and lacks some. The sample lists some 300,000 clones, 80% occurring once. The study, taken as a whole, reports: The clonality went up when patients responded to ibrutinib and dropped back toward baseline at progression.

Points on this clone: Its cognate antigen is unknown.

The genes are TRBV6-4 and TRBJ2-7; TRBD1 or TRBD2 may be the D gene (5 bases each). Sequences were derived from PBMCs, sampled before ibrutinib treatment. The source is a human donor with chronic lymphocytic leukemia. DNA for the CDR3: TGTGCCAGCAGTGACGTGGGGGTCTACGAGCAGTACTTC. Translation: CASSDVGVYEQYF.